Sequencing of this T cell receptor (beta chain) was carried out in a study of identifying expanded T cells in peripheral blood. Measured with immunoSEQ multiplex PCR; TCRdb has only the in-frame clones, and not every one. Of approximately 110,000 clones in the sample, around nine tenths are singletons; the top ten hold about a sixth. The CDR3 has 16 residues. Germline loops: CDR1 MNHEY, CDR2 SMNVEV (reference sequence). V shed 5 bases and J shed 7 bases, with 18 bases lying between them. This rearrangement joins TRBV27 to TRBJ1-6; D gene ambiguous. Sequencing used blood. This clonotype originated in a person aged 18 to 70 in good health. The CDR3 region is CASSPRAGRKNSPLHF. The CDR3 DNA reads TGTGCCAGCAGTCCCCGGGCCGGACGGAAGAATTCACCCCTCCACTTT.